This TCR beta chain originates from a study of blood T cell repertoires in COVID-19. Sequenced by immunoSEQ multiplex PCR; TCRdb stores in-frame clones only, minus some. Of more than 200,000 clones in the sample, around 90% were seen once. J was trimmed by 3 bases and V by 6 bases; bases with no gene match: 10. This CDR3 region has 16 residues. Germline V gives CDR1 LGHDT, CDR2 YNNKEL (reference sequence). The rearrangement joins TRBV3-1 (or the pseudogene TRBV3-2) to TRBJ2-7; 11 bases map to TRBD1. Sequenced input: peripheral blood. This clonotype originated in a man between 65 and 85 years old with acute or convalescent COVID-19. The CDR3 DNA is TGTGCCAGCAGTTACCCGGTGGGGACAGGGGGCTACGAGCAGTACTTC. It codes for CASSYPVGTGGYEQYF.